These T cell receptor beta chains were read from a single sample in a study of blood T cells in healthy people across ages. TCRdb re-derived calls from the 5' RACE reads in MiXCR, one entry per CDR3 protein. The sample has about 580,000 distinct CDR3 sequences, around half seen once. What was sequenced was blood. These receptors were taken from a man of 80 years or more in good health. Each CDR3 is given with its conserved first and last residue. A D gene is named only where the DNA matches it firmly. Size values are once, few and many counts, or a class for expanded clones, and some rows have none.

J gene,clone size,D gene,CDR3 length,V gene,CDR3 DNA,CDR3 protein
TRBJ2-3,few,TRBD2,18,TRBV20-1,TGCAGTGCTAGTAGGGCGACTAGCGGGAGGGCCGACACAGATACGCAGTATTTT,CSASRATSGRADTDTQYF
TRBJ2-4,-,-,14,TRBV7-2,TGTGCCAGCAGCTTTATGGGGGTTTCAAACATTCAGTACTTC,CASSFMGVSNIQYF
TRBJ2-7,-,-,13,TRBV15,TGTGCCACCAGCATCGGGGTCTCCTACGAGCAGTACTTC,CATSIGVSYEQYF
TRBJ2-1,few,TRBD2,15,TRBV18,TGTGCCAGCTCACAACTAGCGGGAGGGCTTGATGAGCAGTTCTTC,CASSQLAGGLDEQFF
TRBJ2-7,few,-,12,TRBV30,TGTGCCTCGGGGGCGGGAGACTACGAGCAGTACTTC,CASGAGDYEQYF
TRBJ2-3,-,-,13,TRBV7-2,TGTGCCAGCAGCTTCGAAACAGGGCGCGGGCAGTATTTT,CASSFETGRGQYF
TRBJ2-5,-,TRBD2,14,TRBV20-1,TGCAGTGCCCTCGGGACTAGCGAGCAAGAGACCCAGTACTTC,CSALGTSEQETQYF
TRBJ2-7,many,TRBD2,13,TRBV6-9,TGTGCCACCGCCGGGACTAAGACCTACGAGCAGTACTTC,CATAGTKTYEQYF
TRBJ2-3,-,-,13,TRBV20-1,TGCAGTGCTAGAGGAGGGGTGGGGGATACGCAGTATTTT,CSARGGVGDTQYF
TRBJ2-1,few,-,13,TRBV20-1,TGCAGTGCTAGCTTCCCAGACTCCGGGAAGCAGTTCTTC,CSASFPDSGKQFF
TRBJ2-5,few,TRBD2,18,TRBV7-2,TGTGCCAGCAGCTTCTCCACCCGGGGGGGACTCCTCCGAGAGACCCAGTACTTC,CASSFSTRGGLLRETQYF
TRBJ2-3,few,-,13,TRBV6-2/TRBV6-3,TGTGCCAGCATTCGGGGCGCCTCAGATACGCAGTATTTT,CASIRGASDTQYF
TRBJ2-1,-,-,15,TRBV7-9,TGTGCCAGCAGCTTATCTAGCGTAGGTAACAATGAGCAGTTCTTC,CASSLSSVGNNEQFF
TRBJ2-3,once,TRBD2,15,TRBV7-2,TGTGCCAGCAGATTTATGGCGGGAGGGGGGGATACGCAGTATTTT,CASRFMAGGGDTQYF
TRBJ2-7,few,TRBD1,12,TRBV10-3,TGTGCCACCGAAGGACAGGGCCACGAGCAGTACTTC,CATEGQGHEQYF
TRBJ2-7,-,-,13,TRBV21-1,TGTGCTCCCAATTACCCGACTAGCTACGAGCAGTACTTC,CAPNYPTSYEQYF
TRBJ2-3,many,TRBD2,14,TRBV6-5,TGTGCCAGCGGGCGGGGGAAGAGCACAGATACGCAGTATTTT,CASGRGKSTDTQYF
TRBJ2-7,-,-,14,TRBV27,TGTGCCAGCAGCCCTCGTTGGGGCTCCTACGAGCAGTACTTC,CASSPRWGSYEQYF
TRBJ2-7,-,-,13,TRBV20-1,TGCAGTGCTAGGCGTCTAGCTTCCCACGAGCAGTACTTC,CSARRLASHEQYF
TRBJ2-4,few,-,14,TRBV5-6,TGTGCCAGCAGCTTGGGGACTGGGGGAAACATTCAGTACTTC,CASSLGTGGNIQYF
TRBJ2-5,few,TRBD1,13,TRBV5-1,TGCGCCAGCAGCATGGGACAGGGGTCGACCCAGTACTTC,CASSMGQGSTQYF
TRBJ2-7,-,-,17,TRBV29-1,TGCAGCGTCGCCATGGTACCGGGGGAAGTTGAGACCTACGAGCAGTACTTC,CSVAMVPGEVETYEQYF
TRBJ2-7,-,TRBD2,15,TRBV7-9,TGTGCCAGCAGCTCGGGAGGGGCTAGCGAAAACGAGCAGTACTTC,CASSSGGASENEQYF
TRBJ1-2,-,-,13,TRBV7-2,TGTGCCAGCACCATCTCAGGGGTCTATGGCTACACCTTC,CASTISGVYGYTF
TRBJ2-7,-,-,14,TRBV2,TGTGCCAGCAGTGAAGAAGGGTATTTCAACGAGCAGTACTTC,CASSEEGYFNEQYF
TRBJ1-2,-,-,13,TRBV4-3,TGCGCCAGCAGCCAAGATGGTGCAGGTGGCTACACCTTC,CASSQDGAGGYTF
TRBJ1-2,many,-,12,TRBV6-6,TGTGCCAGCAGTCGTGAGGACTATGGCTACACCTTC,CASSREDYGYTF
TRBJ1-4,-,-,15,TRBV5-1,TGCGCCAGCAGCCGAGGACGGGCCTTAGATGAAAAACTGTTTTTT,CASSRGRALDEKLFF
TRBJ2-3,few,TRBD2,14,TRBV29-1,TGCAGCGTCCCAAGACTAGCGGTTTCAGATACGCAGTATTTT,CSVPRLAVSDTQYF
TRBJ2-7,-,-,12,TRBV2,TGTGCCAGCGGGGCCATGAGCTACGAGCAGTACTTC,CASGAMSYEQYF
TRBJ2-1,-,TRBD2,18,TRBV5-1,TGCGCCAGCAGCTTAGTTCTGACTAGCGGGAGCTCCTACAATGAGCAGTTCTTC,CASSLVLTSGSSYNEQFF
TRBJ2-3,-,-,12,TRBV20-1,TGCAGTGGTGCCGGGGGCACAGATACGCAGTATTTT,CSGAGGTDTQYF
TRBJ2-7,many,-,11,TRBV3-1,TGTGCCAGCAGCCAAGGGTACGAGCAGTACTTC,CASSQGYEQYF
TRBJ2-3,once,-,15,TRBV18,TGTGCCAGCTCACAGACAGGTTCGAGCACAGATACGCAGTATTTT,CASSQTGSSTDTQYF
TRBJ1-2,few,-,16,TRBV6-2/TRBV6-3,TGTGCCAGCAACGACAGAAGAGCAGGTTACTTCTATGGCTACACCTTC,CASNDRRAGYFYGYTF
TRBJ2-1,-,-,14,TRBV7-3,TGTGCCAGCAGCTTACACAGTGGACCCGTGGAGCAGTTCTTC,CASSLHSGPVEQFF
TRBJ1-1,-,-,15,TRBV7-3,TGTGCCAGCAGCCCTGCAGGCATGGGAAACACTGAAGCTTTCTTT,CASSPAGMGNTEAFF
TRBJ2-4,once,-,14,TRBV29-1,TGCAGCGTTGAGGCGGTCAGTGGTCAATACATTCAGTACTTC,CSVEAVSGQYIQYF
TRBJ1-3,few,-,15,TRBV6-6,TGTGCCAGCAGTTACGGGGGGGAGGCGCGGAACACCATATATTTT,CASSYGGEARNTIYF
TRBJ2-7,-,-,18,TRBV20-1,TGCAGTGCTGACTTTAGTCTATCGTACGGTAGGGCATCATACGAGCAGTACTTC,CSADFSLSYGRASYEQYF
TRBJ2-1,-,-,16,TRBV24-1,TGTGCCACCAGTGATTTAACACGGAACCTCTACAATGAGCAGTTCTTC,CATSDLTRNLYNEQFF
TRBJ2-7,-,-,15,TRBV7-2,TGTGCCAGCAGCTTACGGATCGGGAGTAGCTACGAGCAGTACTTC,CASSLRIGSSYEQYF
TRBJ1-3,-,-,15,TRBV7-2,TGTGCCAGCAGCTTCGGGCGGCTCTCTGGAAACACCATATATTTT,CASSFGRLSGNTIYF
TRBJ2-5,many,-,16,TRBV10-3,TGTGCCATCAGTGCTTCGGTCGGGCAGATCCAAGAGACCCAGTACTTC,CAISASVGQIQETQYF
TRBJ2-7,-,-,12,TRBV20-1,TGCAGTGTCGGGCCGAGCTCCTACGAGCAGTACTTC,CSVGPSSYEQYF
TRBJ2-7,-,-,14,TRBV7-2,TGTGCCAGCAGCTTAGGGACTGGCGTTGAAGAGCAGTACTTC,CASSLGTGVEEQYF
TRBJ2-1,-,-,11,TRBV7-2,TGTGCCAGCAGCTTAGGCAAGGATCTGTTCTTC,CASSLGKDLFF
TRBJ2-6,-,-,16,TRBV4-2,TGTGCCAGCAGCCTTGGCTCCGAGTCTGGGGCCAACGTCCTGACTTTC,CASSLGSESGANVLTF
TRBJ2-7,-,-,14,TRBV18,TGTGCCAGCTCACCAGATGCTAGTGCCTACGAGCAGTACTTC,CASSPDASAYEQYF
TRBJ2-7,-,TRBD1,16,TRBV3-1,TGTGCCAGCAGCCAAGATTCCGGGACAGGGTACTACGAGCAGTACTTC,CASSQDSGTGYYEQYF
TRBJ2-5,-,-,12,TRBV18,TGTGCCAGCTCACCACAGTTGGAGACCCAGTACTTC,CASSPQLETQYF
TRBJ2-1,-,-,13,TRBV4-2,TGTGCCAGCAGCCACGGGGGATCCAATGAGCAGTTCTTC,CASSHGGSNEQFF
TRBJ2-7,-,-,13,TRBV5-6,TGTGCCAGCAGAAATGAGGGCCGCTACGAGCAGTACTTC,CASRNEGRYEQYF
TRBJ2-2,few,-,16,TRBV20-1,TGCAGTGCTAGACGGGACCTACCCCGGAACACCGGGGAGCTGTTTTTT,CSARRDLPRNTGELFF